Sequencing of this T cell receptor beta chain was carried out in a study of CD8 T cells in ankylosing spondylitis. This CDR3 has 14 amino acids. The ends were cut back, 5 bases at V and 1 base at J, with 11 bases in the middle. The germline V gene has CDR1 SGHVS and CDR2 FQNEAQ. In this sample, this clonotype turned up many times. Its antigen is undetermined. It was by quantitative 5'-RACE with molecular barcodes that TCR beta libraries were made. TCRdb passed the 5' RACE reads through MiXCR, listing each CDR3 protein once. The table shows some 700,000 distinct CDR3 sequences, with around 17% occurring only once. Study outcomes and limitations: Typical of ankylosing spondylitis blood, it appeared, was a TCR beta motif of eight highly homologous variants. There were earlier reports of some motif variants in reactive arthritis synovial fluid and blood.

This TCR was sampled from a male donor with ankylosing spondylitis. The V and J genes are TRBV7-8 and TRBJ1-1; no reliable D call. The material sequenced was blood, either unsorted or a sorted T cell fraction (not recorded which). The chain's CDR3 is CASSPARGNTEAFF. The CDR3 DNA follows: TGTGCCAGCAGCCCCGCGCGGGGGAACACTGAAGCTTTCTTT. The variable domain in full, with the rest retrieved from reference TRBV7-8 and TRBJ1-1, is GAGVSQSPRYKVAKRGQDVALRCDPISGHVSLFWYQQALGQGPEFLTYFQNEAQLDKSGLPSDRFFAERPEGSVSTLKIQRTQQEDSAVYLCASSPARGNTEAFFGQGTRLTVV.